The clone carrying this TCR beta chain was counted many times. Its target is not known. This entry comes from a study of beta chain features in type 1 diabetes. Study results and caveats: A closer apparent resemblance between naive, central memory and Treg TCRB repertoires was seen in patients than in healthy donors. In type 1 diabetes patients, VDJ junctions had fewer insertions; deletions at these junctions were more frequent. People with Type 1 diabetes carried modestly yet significantly shorter TCRB CDR3s in all four CD4+ subsets.

This CDR3 comprises 16 residues. J gave up 7 bases and V 0 bases, and 5 bases lay outside the gene matches. CDR1 and CDR2 from the germline V gene are SGHDT and YYEEEE. Reverse transcribing all isolated RNA meant expressed TCRB transcripts were sequenced. Libraries were prepared by immunoSEQ multiplex PCR; TCRdb keeps only in-frame clonotypes and omits some of them. The sample lists just over 150,000 clones, over 8.5% occurring once. The clonotype originates from a man between 18 and 35 years old in good health. The sample comprised central memory CD4+ T cells from blood. This chain links TRBV5-6 with TRBJ2-3; 13 nucleotides align to TRBD2. The CDR3 reads CASSLGLAGGAYTQYF. The CDR3 DNA follows: TGTGCCAGCAGCTTGGGACTAGCGGGGGGAGCCTATACGCAGTATTTT.